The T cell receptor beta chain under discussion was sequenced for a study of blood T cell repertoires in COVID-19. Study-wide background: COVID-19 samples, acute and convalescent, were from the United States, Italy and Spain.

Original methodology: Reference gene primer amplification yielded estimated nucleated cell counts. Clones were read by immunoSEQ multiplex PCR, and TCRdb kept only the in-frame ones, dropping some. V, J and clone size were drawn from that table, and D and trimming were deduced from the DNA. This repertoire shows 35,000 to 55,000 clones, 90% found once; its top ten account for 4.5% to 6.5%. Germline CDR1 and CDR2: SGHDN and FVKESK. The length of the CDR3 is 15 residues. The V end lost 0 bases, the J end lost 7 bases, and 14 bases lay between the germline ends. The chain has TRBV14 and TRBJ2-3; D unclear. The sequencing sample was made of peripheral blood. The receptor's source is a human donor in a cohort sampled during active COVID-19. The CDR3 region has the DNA TGTGCCAGCAGCCAAGATCCCGTGGTAGAATATACGCAGTATTTT. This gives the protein CASSQDPVVEYTQYF.